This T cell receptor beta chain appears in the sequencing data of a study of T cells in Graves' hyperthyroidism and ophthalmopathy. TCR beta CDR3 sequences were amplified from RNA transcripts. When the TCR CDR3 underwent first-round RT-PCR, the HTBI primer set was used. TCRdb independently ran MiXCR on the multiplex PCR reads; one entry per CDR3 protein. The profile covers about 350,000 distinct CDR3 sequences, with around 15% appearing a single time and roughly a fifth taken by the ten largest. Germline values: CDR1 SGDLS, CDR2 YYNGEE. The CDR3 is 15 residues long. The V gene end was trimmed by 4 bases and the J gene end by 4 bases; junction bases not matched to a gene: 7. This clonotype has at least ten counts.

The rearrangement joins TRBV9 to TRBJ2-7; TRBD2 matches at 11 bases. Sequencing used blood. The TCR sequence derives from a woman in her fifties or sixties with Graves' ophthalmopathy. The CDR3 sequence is CASSISSGRAYEQYF. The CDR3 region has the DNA TGTGCCAGCAGCATCAGTAGCGGGAGGGCGTACGAGCAGTACTTC.